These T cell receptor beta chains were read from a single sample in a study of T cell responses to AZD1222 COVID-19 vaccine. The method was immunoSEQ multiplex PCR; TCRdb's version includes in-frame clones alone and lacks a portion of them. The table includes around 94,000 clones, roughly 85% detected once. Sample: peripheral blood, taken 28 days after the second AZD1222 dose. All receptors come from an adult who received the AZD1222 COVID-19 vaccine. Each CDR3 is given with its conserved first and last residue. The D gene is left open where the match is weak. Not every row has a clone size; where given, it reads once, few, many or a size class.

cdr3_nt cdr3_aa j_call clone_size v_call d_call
TGTGCCAGCAGTTACTCGACCAGGGAACCGAACACCGGGGAGCTGTTTTTT CASSYSTREPNTGELFF TRBJ2-2 - TRBV6-2/TRBV6-3 -
TGTGCCAGCAGCCCCCCGGACGGAACAGAGGTCGAGCAGTACTTC CASSPPDGTEVEQYF TRBJ2-7 - TRBV11-2 -
TGTGCCAGCAGTTCTATCCCGGGGGAGACCCAGTACTTC CASSSIPGETQYF TRBJ2-5 - TRBV28 -
TGTGCCAGCTCACCAGCAGGGTCCACTGAAGCTTTCTTT CASSPAGSTEAFF TRBJ1-1 - TRBV18 -
TGTGCCACCAGCCTTGGCGCCACGAGCTCCTATAATTCACCCCTCCACTTT CATSLGATSSYNSPLHF TRBJ1-6 - TRBV15 -
TGTGCCAGCAGCTTGGTCGGGAGGGCACCCAATGAGCAGTTCTTC CASSLVGRAPNEQFF TRBJ2-1 few TRBV5-4 TRBD2
TGCGCCAGCAGGATGGGTGACTCTGGAAACACCATATATTTT CASRMGDSGNTIYF TRBJ1-3 few TRBV5-1 -
TGCAGTGCTCGGACGGGTCAGCCCCAGCATTTT CSARTGQPQHF TRBJ1-5 - TRBV20-1 -
TGTGCCAGCAGCGCCCTAGCGGGGGCCTTCTACGAGCAGTACTTC CASSALAGAFYEQYF TRBJ2-7 - TRBV9 TRBD2
TGTGCCAGCTCCAATGACGATACGCAGTATTTT CASSNDDTQYF TRBJ2-3 medium-sized TRBV18 -
TGTGCCAGCAGCTTAGTGGGGTTCGACACCACTAATTCACCCCTCCACTTT CASSLVGFDTTNSPLHF TRBJ1-6 - TRBV7-8 -
TGCAGTGCTAGTTGGGCCAGTTCTAGCACAGATACGCAGTATTTT CSASWASSSTDTQYF TRBJ2-3 - TRBV20-1 -
TGTGCCAGTAGTGTTTCCGGGGGTCACCCCTATGGCTACACCTTC CASSVSGGHPYGYTF TRBJ1-2 once TRBV19 -
TGTGCCAGCAACCAGGACACTGAAGCTTTCTTT CASNQDTEAFF TRBJ1-1 - TRBV6-5 -
TGTGCCAGCTCACCATTGGCGGGGGGCCGCTCCTACGAGCAGTACTTC CASSPLAGGRSYEQYF TRBJ2-7 - TRBV18 TRBD2
TGTGCCAGCAGCTTAGCCTTGGGGGGGCAAGAGACCCAGTACTTC CASSLALGGQETQYF TRBJ2-5 - TRBV7-9 TRBD2
TGTGCCATCAGTGCACAGGGCGAGCAGTACTTC CAISAQGEQYF TRBJ2-7 once TRBV10-3 -
TGTGCCAGCAGTACACTCGGGGAGCTGTTTTTT CASSTLGELFF TRBJ2-2 - TRBV6-5 -
TGCGCCAGCAGCCTTGGACAGGGATTGAGGACTGAAGCTTTCTTT CASSLGQGLRTEAFF TRBJ1-1 - TRBV5-1 TRBD1
TGCAGCGTTGGGGACTGGGCCTACGAGCAGTACTTC CSVGDWAYEQYF TRBJ2-7 - TRBV29-1 -
TGTGCCAGCAGTCTGACAGGGACGCCTTCGGGGAAATACGAGCAGTACTTC CASSLTGTPSGKYEQYF TRBJ2-7 - TRBV5-5 TRBD1
TGTGCCAGCACCCAGGGGGGCGGGGGCAAAAACATTCAGTACTTC CASTQGGGGKNIQYF TRBJ2-4 - TRBV28 -
TGTGCCAGCAGCTATAGTTCCCGACTAGCGGGGGATACGGATACGCAGTATTTT CASSYSSRLAGDTDTQYF TRBJ2-3 - TRBV6-2/TRBV6-3 TRBD2
TGTGCCAGCAGCCAATTGGCAGGATTGAATGAAAAACTGTTTTTT CASSQLAGLNEKLFF TRBJ1-4 - TRBV3-1/TRBV3-2 -
TGTGCCAGCACCCGGGACGGGTTGACCACTGAAGCTTTCTTT CASTRDGLTTEAFF TRBJ1-1 - TRBV28 -
TGTGCCAGCAGCCAACTGGGTTCCTACAATGAGCAGTTCTTC CASSQLGSYNEQFF TRBJ2-1 - TRBV27 -
TGTGCCAGCAGCGTAGGGTCTAGCAAAAGCACAGATACGCAGTATTTT CASSVGSSKSTDTQYF TRBJ2-3 - TRBV9 -